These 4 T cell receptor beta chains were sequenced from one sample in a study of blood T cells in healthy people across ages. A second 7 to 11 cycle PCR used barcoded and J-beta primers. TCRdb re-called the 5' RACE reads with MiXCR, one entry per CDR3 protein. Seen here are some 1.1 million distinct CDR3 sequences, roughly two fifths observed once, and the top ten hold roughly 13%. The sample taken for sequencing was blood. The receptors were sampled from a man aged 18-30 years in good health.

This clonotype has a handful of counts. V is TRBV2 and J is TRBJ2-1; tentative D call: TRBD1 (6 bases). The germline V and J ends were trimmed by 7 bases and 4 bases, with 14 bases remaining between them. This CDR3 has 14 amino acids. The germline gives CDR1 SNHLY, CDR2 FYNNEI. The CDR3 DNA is TGTGCCAGCAAAGGGGGTTCACCTTACAATGAGCAGTTCTTC. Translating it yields CASKGGSPYNEQFF.

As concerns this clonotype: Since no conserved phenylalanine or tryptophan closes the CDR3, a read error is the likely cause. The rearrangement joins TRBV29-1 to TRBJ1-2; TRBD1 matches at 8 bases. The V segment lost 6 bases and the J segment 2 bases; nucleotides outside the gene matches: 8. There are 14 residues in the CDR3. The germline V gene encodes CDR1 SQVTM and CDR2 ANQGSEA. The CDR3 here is CSVGRTGTNYGYTL. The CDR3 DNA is TGCAGCGTCGGACGGACAGGGACAAACTATGGCTACACCTTA.

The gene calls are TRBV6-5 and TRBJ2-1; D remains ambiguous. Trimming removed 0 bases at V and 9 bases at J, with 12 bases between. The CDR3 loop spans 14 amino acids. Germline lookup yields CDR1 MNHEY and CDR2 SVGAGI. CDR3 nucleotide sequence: TGTGCCAGCAGTTACTCTAGGCCGGGCAGTGAGCAGTTCTTC. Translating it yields CASSYSRPGSEQFF.

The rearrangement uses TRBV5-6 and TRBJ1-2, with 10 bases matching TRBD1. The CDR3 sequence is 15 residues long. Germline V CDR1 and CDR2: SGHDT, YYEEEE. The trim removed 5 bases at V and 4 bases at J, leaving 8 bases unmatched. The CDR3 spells CASSPGTGAPYGYTF. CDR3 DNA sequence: TGTGCCAGCAGTCCCGGGACAGGGGCTCCCTATGGCTACACCTTC.